This TCR beta chain was documented in a study of cytomegalovirus exposure and HLA in healthy donors listed by TCRdb under 2017. About the full investigation: According to an earlier analysis of around 600 of the donors, 200 million or so T cells yielded 90 million to 130 million unique TCR beta sequences and approximately 300 Gb of sequence data. An early release covering 550 to 700 HLA-typed donors comprised about 300 gigabases of sequencing data and 85 million to 100 million unique TCR sequences. Of the approximately 400 genotyped donors, 65% to 90% were placed in the genetic ancestry cluster associated with self-reported Caucasian donors. The study aimed to test whether cataloging public T cell receptors could reveal signatures of past pathogen exposure. Using immunosequencing, the study profiled T cell repertoires from approximately 700 subjects and related those repertoires to cytomegalovirus serostatus. In addition to the first cohort of about 650 subjects, a separate validation cohort of approximately 130 different subjects was used. The study combined high-throughput TCR immunosequencing, statistical association of individual TCRs with disease status, and machine learning to predict cytomegalovirus infection status. A later analysis re-analyzed previously published TCR beta repertoires from 660 or so donors and added high-resolution HLA genotyping to study TCR occurrence patterns. The later analysis used no new phenotypic data to find candidate immune exposures, relying instead on TCR beta sequences and their occurrence across donors. An earlier analysis of several hundred of the donors applied high-throughput TCR beta sequencing to assess whether each TCR beta V gene segment acted as functional or pseudogenic. Donor age, sex, ethnicity and CMV serostatus were compiled together with the repertoire data. A later genetic analysis used genome-wide SNP genotypes for about 65% of the roughly 700 donors, treating that subset as a discovery cohort. All discovery cohort repertoires had been generated using a single sequencing platform. HLA typing covered class I and class II loci at four-digit resolution. The number of typed donors differed by locus: roughly 620-640 for A, B, C, DRB1 and DQB1; 500 to 550 for DQA1; approximately 610 for DPA1; and around 470 for DPB1. Roughly 5 DR-DQ haplotypes were handled as single units for association and clustering, since linkage in the cohort was strong. Among 398 genotyped donors of the cohort, an average of roughly 240,000 unique TCR beta nucleotide sequences were sequenced per donor, roughly 18% of them non-productive.

V and J are trimmed by 2 bases and 7 bases, and the gene matches miss 7 bases of the junction. For CDR1 and CDR2, the germline V gene (reference sequence) lists WNHNN and SYGVQD. The CDR3, cysteine through phenylalanine, is 16 amino acids long. Just the 48-base CDR3 DNA is kept, in frame starting at base 1. Details on this clone: The target of this receptor is not known. Base qualities are missing; no much larger clone stands one base away.

In total, approximately 690 healthy bone marrow donors made up the cohort. Cohort members were all nominally healthy when sampled, although unrecorded immune exposures were likely present. The donor was CMV seropositive and was included in the group of 250 to 300 seropositive cohort members. Each donor provided a peripheral blood sample, and peripheral blood mononuclear cells were used for TCR beta sequencing. The Qiagen DNeasy Blood Extraction Kit was used to extract genomic DNA from the blood cell samples. The library was produced with the immunoSEQ multiplex PCR assay. The multiplex PCR relied on a mix of 60 forward primers for TCR Vbeta segments and 13 reverse primers for TCR Jbeta segments. A multiplex PCR assay on genomic DNA amplified the CDR3 region of rearranged TCR beta genes. On the Illumina HiSeq System, the amplified TCR beta libraries were sequenced as 87-base-pair reads. As for the authors' bioinformatics: Across the 670 or so repertoires, a later analysis counted 60 million to 90 million unique TCR beta chains, approximately 12 million of which were shared by at least two donors. Raw reads were error-corrected and collapsed into unique sequences by a nearest-neighbor algorithm in which closely related sequences were merged to remove PCR and sequencing errors. To assign V, D and J gene segments, CDR3 sequences were aligned to IMGT reference sequences. For a sequence to be retained, a match of at least six nucleotides to both a V gene segment and a J gene segment was required. Rearrangements were classified as productive when the CDR3 lacked stop codons and remained in frame with V and J, and all other rearrangements were classified as non-productive. Following IMGT convention, CDR3 was defined as the stretch from the second conserved V-encoded cysteine to the conserved J-encoded phenylalanine. In an earlier analysis of approximately 590 of the donors, sequences lacking an unambiguous match to a single V gene segment were excluded. In an earlier analysis of 587 of the donors, V segments were called functional above 56.7% productive rearrangements and were called segregating when the between-donor standard deviation exceeded 5%. A statistical classification framework was developed to diagnose cytomegalovirus status using the catalog of TCR beta chain sequences. V and J gene assignment, in a later analysis, came from comparing TCR nucleotide sequences with IMGT/GENE-DB human TR gene sequences. A later analysis assigned CDR3 sequences and most-parsimonious VDJ recombination scenarios with the TCRdist pipeline. In a later analysis, each TCR beta chain was defined by its CDR3 amino acid sequence together with its V-gene family, and reads lacking a unique V-gene family were excluded. As a way to deal with suspected cross-contamination and a sequencing artifact, a later analysis dropped over 550 nucleotide sequences that were highly shared and had low generation probability. A later analysis calculated a clonal expansion index for each public chain from normalized within-repertoire ranks of inferred template counts. Generation probabilities in a later analysis came from a VDJ recombination model fitted to out-of-frame rearrangements, and those results were checked against IGoR. In a later analysis, TCR-TCR, TCR-HLA and TCR-CMV co-occurrence was scored with hypergeometric tests, and a repertoire-size bias correction was applied to TCR pairs. In a later analysis, false discovery rates were estimated by permuting HLA or CMV assignments 20 times. In a later analysis, co-occurring TCRs were grouped with DBSCAN, and TCRdist sequence similarity was added when clustering was performed within HLA-allele-positive subsets. Repertoires with fewer than 30,000 or more than 120,000 public chains, plus five repertoires with anomalous nucleotide sharing, were excluded from co-occurrence clustering. What TCRdb holds here is the immuneACCESS table cut down to in-frame rearrangements. Part of the clones is not present; checked against another copy, under half of the missing clones reflect an unresolved V gene, and the others are unexplained. Clonal size and the V and J genes are those of that table, whereas D and trimming came from the DNA. A total of 100,000 or so clones appear in this sample, 75% of them only once. The leading ten clones occupy less than 5% of the sample.

What the research found in general, with its limitations: The presence/absence analyses assumed that sequencing depth was roughly uniform across donors, and that assumption may not be true. At a false discovery rate of 0.05, a later analysis linked some 17,000 TCR beta sequences to specific HLA alleles. Broadly in line with IMGT annotations, most TCR beta V segments showed up in productive rearrangements about 87% or about 30% of the time in an earlier analysis of under 700 of the donors. Assigning TCR associations to individual alleles was difficult when HLA alleles, especially DR and DQ, strongly co-occurred. Only TCR beta chains were sequenced in this cohort, and the absence of alpha or paired-chain data limited detectable features. In a later analysis, most CMV-associated TCR beta chains were found to appear HLA-restricted, with HLA associations seemingly driven largely by CMV exposure. Because the 87-base-pair reads could not distinguish some IMGT-functional V segments, including TRBV6-2 and TRBV6-3, those segments were excluded. V-gene and J-gene trimming of TCR beta chains was associated with a missense DCLRE1C variant in a later genetic analysis, and the association was replicated in an independent cohort. A further reported finding was that TCR beta sequences accurately predicted the HLA-A and HLA-B alleles for most subjects in the first cohort. For the cohort, immune exposure information was limited to CMV serostatus. Because some donors lacked HLA typing at each locus, the association tests relied only on the typed subset. Cytomegalovirus status was reported to be diagnosed by the classifier with high specificity and sensitivity in both the original and validation cohorts. Linkage disequilibrium might explain the correlated functional status among segregating V segments, but an unknown experimental factor could not be excluded. A total of around 150 TCR beta chains were listed by the study as associated with cytomegalovirus. Most TCR sequences were seen in very few donors, while some public TCRs were found in many individuals. It was suggested by the authors that the approach could potentially be generalized to other disease states and immunological phenotypes. In a later analysis, several top co-occurrence clusters were reported to appear linked to parvovirus B19, influenza, CMV and Epstein-Barr virus. In a later analysis, HLA-associated TCR beta chains were found to be more clonally expanded and to have lower generation probabilities than equally common non-associated chains. According to a later analysis, TCR association rates differed among HLA loci, with DRB1 alleles showing the most associated TCRs and HLA-C alleles showing the fewest. According to a later genetic analysis, donors in an Asian-associated ancestry cluster had fewer N-insertions in productive TCRs than the approximately 630-donor mean. Over 15 rarely observed V segments, including chromosome 9 orphons, were excluded from the earlier analysis of several hundred of the donors because counts were too low. In vitro tests confirmed that a few of the cytomegalovirus-associated TCR beta chains recognize cytomegalovirus antigens. A cluster of highly shared sequence variants was judged likely to be a technical artifact of the sequencing pipeline.

The TCR was taken from a young woman in good health and CMV-seropositive. The chain employs TRBV10-1 and TRBJ2-5, and 13 junction bases match TRBD2. The specimen sequenced was PBMCs. DNA sequence: TGCGCCAGCAGTGAGCACCGGACTAGCGGGAGTCGGACCCAGTACTTC. This is translated as CASSEHRTSGSRTQYF.